This T cell receptor beta chain was obtained from a study of blood T cell repertoires in COVID-19. Study details: From the United States, Italy and Spain came samples of acute and convalescent COVID-19.

Assay used: immunoSEQ multiplex PCR; TCRdb lists only in-frame clones, some missing. The profile shows under 400,000 clones, roughly 87% of them singletons. Trimming stripped 6 bases from V and 4 bases from J, with 16 bases between. The germline V gene encodes CDR1 MNHEY and CDR2 SVGAGI. This CDR3 is built from 15 residues. The TCR comes from a woman in her sixties with COVID-19, enrolled during active disease. The V gene is TRBV6-5, the J gene TRBJ1-3; D is ambiguous. What was sequenced was peripheral blood. CDR3 amino acids: CASRPGPERGNTIYF. Here the CDR3 DNA reads TGTGCCAGCAGGCCCGGGCCGGAGCGGGGAAACACCATATATTTT.